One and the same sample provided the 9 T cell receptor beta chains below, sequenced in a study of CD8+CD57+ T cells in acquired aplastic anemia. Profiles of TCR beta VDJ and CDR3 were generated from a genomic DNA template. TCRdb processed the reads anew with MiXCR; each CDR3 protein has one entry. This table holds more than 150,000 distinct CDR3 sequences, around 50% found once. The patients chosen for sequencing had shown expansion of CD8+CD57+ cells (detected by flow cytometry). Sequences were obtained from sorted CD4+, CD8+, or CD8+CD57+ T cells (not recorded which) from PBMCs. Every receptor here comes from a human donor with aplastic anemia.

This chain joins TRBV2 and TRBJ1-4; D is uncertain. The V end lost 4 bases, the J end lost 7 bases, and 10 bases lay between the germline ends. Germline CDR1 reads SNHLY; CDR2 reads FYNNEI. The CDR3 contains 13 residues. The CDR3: CASSGGLGEKLFF. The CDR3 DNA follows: TGTGCCAGCAGTGGGGGTCTGGGTGAAAAACTGTTTTTT. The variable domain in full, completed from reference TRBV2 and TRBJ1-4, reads EPEVTQTPSHQVTQMGQEVILRCVPISNHLYFYWYRQILGQKVEFLVSFYNNEISEKSEIFDDQFSVERPDGSNFTLKIRSTKLEDSAMYFCASSGGLGEKLFFGSGTQLSVL.

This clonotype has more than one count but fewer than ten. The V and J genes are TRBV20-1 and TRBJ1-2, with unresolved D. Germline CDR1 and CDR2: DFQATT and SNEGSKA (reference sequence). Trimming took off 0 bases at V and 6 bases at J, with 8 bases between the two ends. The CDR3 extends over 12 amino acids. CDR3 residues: CSARDHADGYTF. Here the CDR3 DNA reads TGCAGTGCTAGAGACCACGCGGATGGCTACACCTTC.

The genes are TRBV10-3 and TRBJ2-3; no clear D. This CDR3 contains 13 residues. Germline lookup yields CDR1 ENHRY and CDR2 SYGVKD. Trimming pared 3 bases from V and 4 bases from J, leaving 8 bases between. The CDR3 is CAISDRVADTQYF. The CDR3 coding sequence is TGTGCCATCAGTGACCGGGTGGCAGATACGCAGTATTTT.

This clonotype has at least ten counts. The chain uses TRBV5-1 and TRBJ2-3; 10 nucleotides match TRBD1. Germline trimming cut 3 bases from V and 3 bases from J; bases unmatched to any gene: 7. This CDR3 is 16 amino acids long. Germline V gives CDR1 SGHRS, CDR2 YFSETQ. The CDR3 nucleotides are TGCGCCAGCAGCTCTCTCGGGGACAGGGGAACAGATACGCAGTATTTT. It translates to CASSSLGDRGTDTQYF.

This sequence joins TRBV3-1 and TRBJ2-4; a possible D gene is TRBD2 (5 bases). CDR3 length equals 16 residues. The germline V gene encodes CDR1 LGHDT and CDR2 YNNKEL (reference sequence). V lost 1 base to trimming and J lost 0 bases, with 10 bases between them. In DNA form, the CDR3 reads TGTGCCAGCAGCCAAGGGGGAGCTCTAGCCAAAAACATTCAGTACTTC. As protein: CASSQGGALAKNIQYF.

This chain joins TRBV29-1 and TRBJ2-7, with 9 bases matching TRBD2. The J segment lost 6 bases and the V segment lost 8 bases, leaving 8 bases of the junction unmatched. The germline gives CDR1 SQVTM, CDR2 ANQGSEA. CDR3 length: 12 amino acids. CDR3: CSTNAGGAEQYF. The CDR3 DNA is TGCAGCACAAACGCGGGGGGGGCCGAGCAGTACTTC.

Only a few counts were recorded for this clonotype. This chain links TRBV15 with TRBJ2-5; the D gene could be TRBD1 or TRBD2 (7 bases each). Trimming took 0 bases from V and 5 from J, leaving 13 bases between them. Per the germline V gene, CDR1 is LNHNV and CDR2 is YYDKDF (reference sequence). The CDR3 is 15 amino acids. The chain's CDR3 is CATSRDQGGYETQYF. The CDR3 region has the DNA TGTGCCACCAGCAGAGATCAGGGGGGGTACGAGACCCAGTACTTC.

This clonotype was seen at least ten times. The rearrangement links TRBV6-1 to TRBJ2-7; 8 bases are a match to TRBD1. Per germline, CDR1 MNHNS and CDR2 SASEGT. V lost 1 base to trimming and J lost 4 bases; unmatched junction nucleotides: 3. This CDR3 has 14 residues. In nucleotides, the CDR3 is TGTGCCAGCAGTGAAGTAAGGACAGGGTACGAGCAGTACTTC. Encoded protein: CASSEVRTGYEQYF.

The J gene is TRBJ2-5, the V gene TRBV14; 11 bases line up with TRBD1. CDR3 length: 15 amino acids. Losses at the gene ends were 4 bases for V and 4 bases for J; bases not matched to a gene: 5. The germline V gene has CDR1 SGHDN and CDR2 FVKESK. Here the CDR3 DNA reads TGTGCCAGCAGCCGTTGGGACAGGGGGGGAGAGACCCAGTACTTC. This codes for CASSRWDRGGETQYF.